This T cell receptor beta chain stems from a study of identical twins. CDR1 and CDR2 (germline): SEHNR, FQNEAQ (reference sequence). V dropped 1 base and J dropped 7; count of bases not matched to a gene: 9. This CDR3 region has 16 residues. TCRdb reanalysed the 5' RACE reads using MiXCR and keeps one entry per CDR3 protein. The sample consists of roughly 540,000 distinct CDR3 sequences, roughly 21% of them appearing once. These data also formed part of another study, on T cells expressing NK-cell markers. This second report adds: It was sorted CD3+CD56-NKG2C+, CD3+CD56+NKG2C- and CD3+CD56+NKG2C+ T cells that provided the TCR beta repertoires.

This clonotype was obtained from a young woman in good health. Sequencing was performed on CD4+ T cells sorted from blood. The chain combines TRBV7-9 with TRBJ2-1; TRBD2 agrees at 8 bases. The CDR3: CASSLEPGGPGNEQFF. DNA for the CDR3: TGTGCCAGCAGCTTAGAGCCGGGAGGGCCTGGTAATGAGCAGTTCTTC.